This entry concerns a single T cell receptor beta chain. The sample comes from a study of T cell responses to AZD1222 COVID-19 vaccine. Produced via immunoSEQ multiplex PCR; TCRdb's table is partial and in-frame only. The table has about 150,000 clones, about nine tenths seen once. Here the sequenced sample was peripheral blood, taken 28 days after the second AZD1222 dose. The receptor comes from an adult who received the AZD1222 COVID-19 vaccine.

CDR3 in DNA: TGTGCCAGCATATTATCGGCGGCTAGCGGGGAGCTGTTTTTT. Protein: CASILSAASGELFF. The genes are TRBV2 and TRBJ2-2, with unresolved D. Per germline, CDR1 SNHLY and CDR2 FYNNEI. The length of the CDR3 is 14 residues. V was pared by 7 bases and J by 7 bases, with 16 bases between. The full variable domain, completed using reference TRBV2 and TRBJ2-2, is EPEVTQTPSHQVTQMGQEVILRCVPISNHLYFYWYRQILGQKVEFLVSFYNNEISEKSEIFDDQFSVERPDGSNFTLKIRSTKLEDSAMYFCASILSAASGELFFGEGSRLTVL.